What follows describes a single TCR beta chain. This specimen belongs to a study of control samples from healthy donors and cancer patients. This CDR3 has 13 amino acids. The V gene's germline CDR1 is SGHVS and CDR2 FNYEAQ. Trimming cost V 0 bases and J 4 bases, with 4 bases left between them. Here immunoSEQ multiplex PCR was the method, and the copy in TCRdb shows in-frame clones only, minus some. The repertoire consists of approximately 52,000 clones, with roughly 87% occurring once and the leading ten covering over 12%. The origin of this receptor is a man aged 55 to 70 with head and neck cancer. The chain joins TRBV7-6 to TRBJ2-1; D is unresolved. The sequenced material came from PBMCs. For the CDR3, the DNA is TGTGCCAGCAGCTTAGCAAGGTACAATGAGCAGTTCTTC. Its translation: CASSLARYNEQFF.